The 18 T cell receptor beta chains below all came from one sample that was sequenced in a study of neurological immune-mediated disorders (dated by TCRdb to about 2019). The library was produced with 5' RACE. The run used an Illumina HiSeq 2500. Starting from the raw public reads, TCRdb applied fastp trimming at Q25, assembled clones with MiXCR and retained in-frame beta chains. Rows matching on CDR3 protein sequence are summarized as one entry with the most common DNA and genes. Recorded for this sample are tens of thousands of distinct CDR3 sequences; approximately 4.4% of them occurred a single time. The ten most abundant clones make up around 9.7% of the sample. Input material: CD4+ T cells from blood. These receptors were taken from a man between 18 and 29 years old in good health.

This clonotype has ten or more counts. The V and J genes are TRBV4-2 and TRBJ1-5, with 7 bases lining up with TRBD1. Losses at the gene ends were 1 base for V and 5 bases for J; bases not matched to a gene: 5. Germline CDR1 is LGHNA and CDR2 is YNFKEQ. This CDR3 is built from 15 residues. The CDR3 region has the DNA TGTGCCAGCAGCCAAGCCTTAACAGGGGATCAGCCCCAGCATTTT. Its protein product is CASSQALTGDQPQHF.

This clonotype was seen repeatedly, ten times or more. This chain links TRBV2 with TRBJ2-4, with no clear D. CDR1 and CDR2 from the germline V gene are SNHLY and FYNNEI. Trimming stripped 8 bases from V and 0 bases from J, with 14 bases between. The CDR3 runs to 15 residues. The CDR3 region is CASLLGRSAKNIQYF. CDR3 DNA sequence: TGTGCCAGCTTGCTAGGACGGTCAGCCAAAAACATTCAGTACTTC.

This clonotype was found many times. The CDR3 sequence is CASSQARGSGKNIQYF. The CDR3 coding sequence is TGTGCCAGCAGCCAGGCTCGGGGATCGGGCAAAAACATTCAGTACTTC. The chain couples TRBV4-2 to TRBJ2-4; D is perhaps TRBD2 (5 bases). The CDR3 runs to 16 residues. The germline V and J ends were trimmed by 3 bases and 3 bases, with 15 bases remaining between them. Germline V gene sequence: CDR1 LGHNA, CDR2 YNFKEQ.

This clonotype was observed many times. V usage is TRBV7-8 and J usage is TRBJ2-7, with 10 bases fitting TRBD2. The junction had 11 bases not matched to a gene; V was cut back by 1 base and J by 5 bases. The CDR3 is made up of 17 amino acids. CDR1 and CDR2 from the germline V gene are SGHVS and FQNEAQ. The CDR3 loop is CASSLVGTSGAHDEQYF. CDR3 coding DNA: TGTGCCAGCAGCTTAGTTGGTACTAGCGGGGCTCACGACGAGCAGTACTTC.

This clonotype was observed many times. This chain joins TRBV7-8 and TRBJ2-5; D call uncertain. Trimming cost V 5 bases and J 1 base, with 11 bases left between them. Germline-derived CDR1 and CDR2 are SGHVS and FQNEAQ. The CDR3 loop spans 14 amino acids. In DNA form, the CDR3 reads TGTGCCAGCAGCCCAGGACGGTTCCAAGAGACCCAGTACTTC. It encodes CASSPGRFQETQYF.

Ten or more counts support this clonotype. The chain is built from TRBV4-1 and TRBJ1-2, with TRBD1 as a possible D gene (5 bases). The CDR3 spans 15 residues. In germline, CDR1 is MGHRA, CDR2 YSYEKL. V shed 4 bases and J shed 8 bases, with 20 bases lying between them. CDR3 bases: TGCGCCAGCAGCCCTCAAACTCGGGACCCTAGAGGCTACACCTTC. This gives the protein CASSPQTRDPRGYTF.

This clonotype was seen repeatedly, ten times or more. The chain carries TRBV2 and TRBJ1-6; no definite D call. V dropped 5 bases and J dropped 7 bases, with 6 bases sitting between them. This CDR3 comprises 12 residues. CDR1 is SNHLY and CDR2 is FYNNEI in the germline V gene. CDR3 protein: CASSPPNSPLHF. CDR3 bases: TGTGCCAGCAGTCCACCAAATTCACCCCTCCACTTT. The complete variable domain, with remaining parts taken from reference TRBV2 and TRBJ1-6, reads EPEVTQTPSHQVTQMGQEVILRCVPISNHLYFYWYRQILGQKVEFLVSFYNNEISEKSEIFDDQFSVERPDGSNFTLKIRSTKLEDSAMYFCASSPPNSPLHFGNGTRLTVT.

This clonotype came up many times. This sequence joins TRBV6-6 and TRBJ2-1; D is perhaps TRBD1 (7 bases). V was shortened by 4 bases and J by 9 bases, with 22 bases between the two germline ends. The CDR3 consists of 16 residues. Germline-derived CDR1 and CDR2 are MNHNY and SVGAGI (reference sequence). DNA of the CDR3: TGTGCCAGCAGTTCCTTAATGGAGGGGGCAAAATCTGAGCAGTTCTTC. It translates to CASSSLMEGAKSEQFF.

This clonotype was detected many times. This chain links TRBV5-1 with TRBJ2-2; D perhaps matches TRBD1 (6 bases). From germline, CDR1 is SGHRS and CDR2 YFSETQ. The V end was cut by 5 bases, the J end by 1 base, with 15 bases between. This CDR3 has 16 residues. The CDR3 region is CASSAGGQWNTGELFF. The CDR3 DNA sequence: TGCGCCAGCAGTGCAGGAGGACAGTGGAACACCGGGGAGCTGTTTTTT. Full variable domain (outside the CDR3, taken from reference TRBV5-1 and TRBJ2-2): KAGVTQTPRYLIKTRGQQVTLSCSPISGHRSVSWYQQTPGQGLQFLFEYFSETQRNKGNFPGRFSGRQFSNSRSEMNVSTLELGDSALYLCASSAGGQWNTGELFFGEGSRLTVL.

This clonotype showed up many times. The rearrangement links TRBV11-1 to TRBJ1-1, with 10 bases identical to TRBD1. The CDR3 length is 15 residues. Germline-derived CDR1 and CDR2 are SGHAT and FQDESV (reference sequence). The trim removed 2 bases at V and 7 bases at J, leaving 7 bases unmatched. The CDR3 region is CASSLKVGQGVEAFF. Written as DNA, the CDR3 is TGTGCCAGCAGCTTAAAGGTCGGACAGGGGGTTGAAGCTTTCTTT.

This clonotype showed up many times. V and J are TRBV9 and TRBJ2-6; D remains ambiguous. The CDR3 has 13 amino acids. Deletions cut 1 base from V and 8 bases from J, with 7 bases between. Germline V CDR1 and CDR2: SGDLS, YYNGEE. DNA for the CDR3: TGTGCCAGCAGCGTAAACCCCCCCAACGTCCTGACTTTC. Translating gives CASSVNPPNVLTF.

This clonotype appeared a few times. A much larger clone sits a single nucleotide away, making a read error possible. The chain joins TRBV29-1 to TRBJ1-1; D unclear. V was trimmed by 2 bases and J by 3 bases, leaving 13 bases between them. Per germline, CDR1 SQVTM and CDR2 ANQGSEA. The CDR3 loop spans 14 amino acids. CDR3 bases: TGCAGCGTTGAAAGTTTGGGAATGTACACTGAAGCTTTCTTT. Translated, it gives CSVESLGMYTEAFF. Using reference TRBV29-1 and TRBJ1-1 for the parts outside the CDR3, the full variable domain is SAVISQKPSRDICQRGTSLTIQCQVDSQVTMMFWYRQQPGQSLTLIATANQGSEATYESGFVIDKFPISRPNLTFSTLTVSNMSPEDSSIYLCSVESLGMYTEAFFGQGTRLTVV.

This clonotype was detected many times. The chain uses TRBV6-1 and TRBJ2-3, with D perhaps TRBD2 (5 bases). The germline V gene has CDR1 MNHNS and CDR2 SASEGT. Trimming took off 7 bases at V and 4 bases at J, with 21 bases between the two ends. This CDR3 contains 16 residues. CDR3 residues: CASISRPSWRSDTQYF. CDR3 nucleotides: TGTGCCAGCATTTCGCGACCGTCTTGGAGGTCAGATACGCAGTATTTT.

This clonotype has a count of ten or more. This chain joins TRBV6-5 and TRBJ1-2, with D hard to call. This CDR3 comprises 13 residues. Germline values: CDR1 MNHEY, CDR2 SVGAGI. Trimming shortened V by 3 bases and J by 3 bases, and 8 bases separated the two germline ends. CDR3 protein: CASSYSLDYGYTF. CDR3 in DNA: TGTGCCAGCAGTTATTCCTTGGACTATGGCTACACCTTC.

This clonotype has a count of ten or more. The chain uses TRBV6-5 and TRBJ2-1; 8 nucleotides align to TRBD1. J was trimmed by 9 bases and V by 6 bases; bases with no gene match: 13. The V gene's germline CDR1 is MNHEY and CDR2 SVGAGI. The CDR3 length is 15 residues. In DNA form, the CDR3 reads TGTGCCAGCAGATCGGACAGGGTAGGGTCCGGTGAGCAGTTCTTC. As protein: CASRSDRVGSGEQFF.

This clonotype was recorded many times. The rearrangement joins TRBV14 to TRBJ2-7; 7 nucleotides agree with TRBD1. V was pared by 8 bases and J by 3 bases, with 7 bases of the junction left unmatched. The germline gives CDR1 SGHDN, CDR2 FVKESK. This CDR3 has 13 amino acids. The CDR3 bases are TGTGCCAGCGCCGGGACAGTCCACTACGAGCAGTACTTC. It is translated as CASAGTVHYEQYF.

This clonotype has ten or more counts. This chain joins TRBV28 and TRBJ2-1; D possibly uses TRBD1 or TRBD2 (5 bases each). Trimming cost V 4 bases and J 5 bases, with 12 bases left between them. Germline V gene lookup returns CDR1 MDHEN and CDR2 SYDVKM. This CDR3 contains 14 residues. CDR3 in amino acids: CASSYGGTNNEQFF. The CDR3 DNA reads TGTGCCAGCAGTTATGGGGGAACCAACAATGAGCAGTTCTTC.

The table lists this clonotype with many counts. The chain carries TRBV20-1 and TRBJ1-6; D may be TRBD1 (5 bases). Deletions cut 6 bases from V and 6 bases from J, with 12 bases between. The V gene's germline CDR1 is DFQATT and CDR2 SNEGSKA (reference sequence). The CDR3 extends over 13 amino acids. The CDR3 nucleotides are TGCAGTGCGGAAGGGGACGGTAATTCACCCCTCCACTTT. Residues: CSAEGDGNSPLHF.